The entry below gives a single TCR beta chain sequence along with its context. Assay: immunoSEQ multiplex PCR; the TCRdb copy retains only in-frame clones and omits some. This repertoire shows around 990,000 clones, approximately 77% found once; its top ten account for about 0.89%. This sample was included in a study of shared clonotypes between healthy human individuals. The split of CD4+ cells yielded CD45RA+ naive and CD45RA-negative memory subsets. CDR3 length equals 14 residues. Germline loops: CDR1 LNHDA, CDR2 SQIVND (reference sequence). Trimming cost V 9 bases and J 3 bases; bases outside gene matches: 8.

The material sequenced was memory CD4+ T cells from PBMCs. Subset of the sample: CD45RA-negative fraction. The V gene is TRBV19, the J gene TRBJ2-3, with TRBD1 identical over 8 bases. The sequence was obtained from a man younger than 35 in good health. Some clones in this sample may be carry-over from other donors' samples. The CDR3 nucleotides read TGTGCCAGAGGGACAGGAACCGGGACAGATACGCAGTATTTT. It translates to CARGTGTGTDTQYF.